This T cell receptor (beta chain) is drawn from a study of T cells expressing NK-cell markers. From germline, CDR1 is MNHNS and CDR2 SASEGT. The CDR3 contains 14 residues. TCRdb reanalyzed the 5' RACE reads and collapses them to one entry per CDR3 protein, without DNA. This sample's table reports about 170,000 distinct CDR3 sequences. As for this clonotype: As yet, its antigen is unknown.

Study results and caveats: Whether the expanded NKG2C+ T cell clones recognized HCMV remained unclear.

The sequenced material came from blood T cells: a sorted CD56 or NKG2C T cell subset, CD4+ or CD8+ T cells, or bulk PBMC T cells (not recorded which). This clonotype was sampled from a man aged 18-75 years in good health. The V gene is TRBV6-1, the J gene TRBJ2-5; TCRdb returns TRBD1, unconfirmable since there is no DNA. The CDR3 sequence is CASSRQGPQETQYF.